This T cell receptor (beta chain) derives from a study of T-cell reconstitution after alpha-beta-depleted transplantation in children. Points from the study as a whole: Surviving recipient T cells and intrathymic progenitors accounted for some patients' high TCRbeta diversity at day 60. Several hundred graft clones that had expanded were reportedly the source of alpha-beta T cells about two months after transplant.

Preparing the TCRbeta library involved the use of unique molecular identifiers. TCRdb reprocessed the PCR reads with MiXCR, giving one entry per CDR3 protein. The sample carries 610,000 or so distinct CDR3 sequences, about a quarter recorded once. The length of the CDR3 is 12 residues. Trimming took 0 bases from V and 14 from J, leaving 8 bases between them. In germline, CDR1 is LGHNA, CDR2 YNFKEQ. Points on this clonotype: The target antigen is unknown.

This chain uses TRBV4-2 with TRBJ1-6; D is ambiguous. The clonotype was recovered from a boy younger than two with Wiskott-Aldrich syndrome, due to receive a stem cell transplant. This sample comprised PBMCs, obtained before TCRalphabeta/CD19-depleted stem cell transplant. The CDR3 is CASSQDAGTLHF. The CDR3 region has the DNA TGTGCCAGCAGCCAAGACGCGGGAACCCTCCACTTT.